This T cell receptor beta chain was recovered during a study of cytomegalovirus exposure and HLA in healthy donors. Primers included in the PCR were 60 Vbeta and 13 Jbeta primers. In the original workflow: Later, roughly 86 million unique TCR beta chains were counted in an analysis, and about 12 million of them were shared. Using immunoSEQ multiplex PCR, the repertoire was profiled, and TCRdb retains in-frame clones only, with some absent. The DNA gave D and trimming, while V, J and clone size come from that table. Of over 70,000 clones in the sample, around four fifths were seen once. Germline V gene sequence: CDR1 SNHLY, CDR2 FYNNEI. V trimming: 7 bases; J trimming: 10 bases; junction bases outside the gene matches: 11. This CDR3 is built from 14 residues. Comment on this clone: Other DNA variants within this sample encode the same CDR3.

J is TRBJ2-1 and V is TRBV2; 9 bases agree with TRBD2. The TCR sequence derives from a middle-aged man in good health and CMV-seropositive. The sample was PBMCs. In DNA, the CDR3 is TGTGCCAGCATTAGGCGGGAGGGGGCAGGAGAGCAGTTCTTC. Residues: CASIRREGAGEQFF.